This is a list of T cell receptor beta chains from one sample in a study of regulatory T cells in long-lasting Graves disease. One entry per CDR3 protein results from TCRdb running MiXCR on the multiplex PCR reads. The sample shows roughly 360,000 distinct CDR3 sequences, 12% of them seen only once. These data are also associated with another study on T cells in Graves' hyperthyroidism and ophthalmopathy.

This material consisted of peripheral blood mononuclear cells (PBMCs), taken at new diagnosis, from a patient treated with antithyroid drugs. The source of these receptors is a woman younger than 35 with Graves disease. Each CDR3 is given with its conserved first and last residue. Each record gives: V gene, CDR3 length, D gene, clone size, J gene, CDR3 DNA, CDR3 protein. A D gene is named only where the DNA matches it firmly. Rows may omit the clone size; those that give it use once, few, many or a size class.

TRBV4-1	14	.	many	TRBJ1-1	TGCGCCAGCAGCCAGGCACCAAGGCAAACTGAAGCTTTCTTT	CASSQAPRQTEAFF
TRBV20-1	16	.	many	TRBJ2-1	TGCAGTGCTAGAGACGAATGGGTGGGGGGCTACAATGAGCAGTTCTTC	CSARDEWVGGYNEQFF
TRBV20-1	12	.	many	TRBJ2-3	TGCAGTGCTTTGACTAGGCCGGATACGCAGTATTTT	CSALTRPDTQYF
TRBV20-1	15	.	many	TRBJ2-1	TGCAGTGCTACAGGGGCTAGCAGCTCCTACAATGAGCAGTTCTTC	CSATGASSSYNEQFF
TRBV27	14	.	many	TRBJ1-2	TGTGCCAGCAGTTTAATCTGGGGGGCGCGTGGCTACACCTTC	CASSLIWGARGYTF
TRBV12-3/TRBV12-4	15	TRBD2	many	TRBJ2-1	TGTGCCAGCAGTTTTACCACCCCCCCGACTAGCGTTAAGTTCTTC	CASSFTTPPTSVKFF
TRBV4-3	22	TRBD1	.	TRBJ2-2	TGCGCCAGCAGCCAAGGGATCCGGGTTCTTTGGTGGGACAGTAGGGCTTCCGGGGAGCTGTTTTTT	CASSQGIRVLWWDSRASGELFF
TRBV6-1	13	.	many	TRBJ1-2	TGTGCCAGCAGTGAAGCCGAGGGGTATGGCTACACCTTC	CASSEAEGYGYTF
TRBV10-3	15	TRBD1	many	TRBJ1-2	TGTGCCATCAGACCGGGACAGGGGGCGCGGTATGGCTACACCTTC	CAIRPGQGARYGYTF
TRBV4-1	13	.	many	TRBJ2-1	TGCGCCAGCAGCTCGCTCTTTACGGGCGAGCAGTTCTTC	CASSSLFTGEQFF
TRBV29-1	13	.	many	TRBJ1-5	TGCAGCGTTGGGGAGAATAGCAATCAGCCCCAGCATTTT	CSVGENSNQPQHF
TRBV27	14	.	few	TRBJ1-2	TGTGCCAGCAGTCGGGGAGGGATCGGCTATGGCTACACCTTC	CASSRGGIGYGYTF
TRBV7-2	15	.	many	TRBJ2-3	TGTGCCAGCAGCCCGTACGGACTCCCCGGGGATACGCAGTATTTT	CASSPYGLPGDTQYF
TRBV25-1	13	.	many	TRBJ1-1	TGTGCCAGCAGTGAGCGAGGGGGGCAACCGACTTTCTTT	CASSERGGQPTFF
TRBV29-1	12	.	many	TRBJ2-2	TGCAGCGTTGCGTTAAACACCGGGGAGCTGTTTTTT	CSVALNTGELFF
TRBV7-9	15	.	.	TRBJ2-1	TGTGCCAGCAGCTGGCAGGGTATCTCCTACAATGAGCAGTTCTTC	CASSWQGISYNEQFF
TRBV19	18	.	many	TRBJ1-2	TGTGCCAGTACCGCCCGGTGGGGCAGGGCAGGATCCTCTTACGGCTACACCTTC	CASTARWGRAGSSYGYTF
TRBV18	16	.	many	TRBJ2-5	TGTGCCAGCTCACCAGTTCGGGATGGGATGCGAGAGACCCAGTACTTC	CASSPVRDGMRETQYF
TRBV2	20	TRBD2	many	TRBJ2-7	TGTGCCAGCAGTGAAGGAGGCGCGCTAGCGGGTGGAGGAGTTCCCTACGAGCAGTACTTC	CASSEGGALAGGGVPYEQYF
TRBV3-1	15	.	many	TRBJ1-4	TGTGCCAGCAGCCGTACAGGCGCATCTATTGAAAAACTGTTTTTT	CASSRTGASIEKLFF
TRBV2	13	TRBD1	many	TRBJ1-5	TGTGCCAGCTGGACAGGCGGGTATCAGCCCCAGCATTTT	CASWTGGYQPQHF
TRBV28	12	.	many	TRBJ2-7	TGTGCCAGCAGCTTCGGGAGCTACGAGCAGTACTTC	CASSFGSYEQYF
TRBV6-1	16	.	many	TRBJ2-6	TGTGCCAGCAACCCTAGCGTCTCCTCTGGGGCCAACGTCCTGACTTTC	CASNPSVSSGANVLTF
TRBV6-2/TRBV6-3	13	.	few	TRBJ2-1	TGTGCCAGCAGCTCGACAGGTAGGGTTGAGCAGTTCTTC	CASSSTGRVEQFF
TRBV7-3	13	.	.	TRBJ2-7	TGTGCCAGCAGCTTAGGGTCCGGTCGTGAGCAGTACTTC	CASSLGSGREQYF
TRBV9	16	TRBD2	.	TRBJ2-1	TGTGCCAGCAGCGCCCATTTGGGGGGGGGGGACAATGAGCAGTTCTTC	CASSAHLGGGDNEQFF
TRBV20-1	14	.	.	TRBJ2-7	TGCAGTGCTCGCCTAGTAAGTCATTCGTCCGAGCAGTACTTC	CSARLVSHSSEQYF
TRBV24-1	15	.	few	TRBJ2-2	TGTGCCACCAGTGATTTTAGACTAACCTCCGGGGAGCTGTTTTTT	CATSDFRLTSGELFF
TRBV20-1	12	.	many	TRBJ1-1	TGCAGTGCTAGGGGGGTAAACACTGAAGCTTTCTTT	CSARGVNTEAFF
TRBV6-9	17	.	many	TRBJ2-1	TGTGCCAGCAGTTATTGGGGAGTCAGCACGAAAGACAATGAGCAGTTCTTC	CASSYWGVSTKDNEQFF
TRBV7-3	18	TRBD2	few	TRBJ2-6	TGTGCCAGCAGCCGCGGGGGGCTCCCGTCCTCTGGGGCCAACATCCTGACTTTC	CASSRGGLPSSGANILTF
TRBV4-1	16	TRBD1	few	TRBJ2-5	TGCGCCAGCAGCCAAGAAGGGGGCTGGGTCGGGGAGACCCAGTACTTC	CASSQEGGWVGETQYF
TRBV4-2	14	TRBD1	.	TRBJ1-1	TGTGCCAGCAGCCAAACCAGGGGGTGGACTGAAGCTTTCTTT	CASSQTRGWTEAFF
TRBV7-9	19	.	many	TRBJ1-2	TGTGCCAGCAGCTTATTGGGGTCCATGCATACGATTACTAACTATGGCTACACCTTC	CASSLLGSMHTITNYGYTF
TRBV4-1	15	TRBD1	many	TRBJ1-4	TGCGCCAGCACCCTGCGGCCAGGGGGCTTTGAAAAACTGTTTTTT	CASTLRPGGFEKLFF
TRBV6-9	14	.	many	TRBJ2-1	TGTGCCAGCAGTTATTCCGGGCTCAACAATGAGCAGTTCTTC	CASSYSGLNNEQFF
TRBV5-1	14	.	many	TRBJ2-3	TGCGCCAGCAGCTTTGCCGGATCGGCAGATACGCAGTATTTT	CASSFAGSADTQYF
TRBV4-2	17	TRBD2	few	TRBJ2-3	TGTGCCAGCAGCCGCTCAAGCGGGGGGCCCACCACAGATACGCAGTATTTT	CASSRSSGGPTTDTQYF
TRBV7-2	21	TRBD2	many	TRBJ2-1	TGTGCCAGCAGCTTAGTTCTTAGGCGCTTTTCAGGGCTAGCGGACTACAATGAGCAGTTCTTC	CASSLVLRRFSGLADYNEQFF
TRBV29-1	10	.	many	TRBJ2-5	TGCAGCGTTCGGAAAGAGACCCAGTACTTC	CSVRKETQYF
TRBV5-1	17	TRBD2	.	TRBJ2-1	TGCGCCAGCAGTCCCGGGACTAGCGGGAGGGCCTTCCATGAGCAGTTCTTC	CASSPGTSGRAFHEQFF
TRBV7-2	17	.	many	TRBJ2-1	TGTGCCAGCAGCTTAGACCCCTCTAGCCGTACAAACAATGAGCAGTTCTTC	CASSLDPSSRTNNEQFF
TRBV7-9	12	.	.	TRBJ1-5	TGTGCCAGCAGGGTCGGAGGGGGGCCCCAGCATTTT	CASRVGGGPQHF
TRBV14	21	TRBD2	.	TRBJ2-7	TGTGCCAGCAGCCAGGGAGGGATTATCTGGGGACTAGCGGGAGCAGTGGACGAGCAGTACTTC	CASSQGGIIWGLAGAVDEQYF
TRBV6-2/TRBV6-3	15	.	many	TRBJ2-1	TGTGCCAGCAGTTACTTTGTCCTCGGCTACAATGAGCAGTTCTTC	CASSYFVLGYNEQFF
TRBV7-9	13	.	many	TRBJ2-1	TGTGCCAGCTTAAAGGGGTTATACAATGAGCAGTTCTTC	CASLKGLYNEQFF
TRBV5-1	14	.	.	TRBJ2-1	TGCGCCAGCAGCTTCGAGGGGGGCAGGAATGAGCAGTTCTTC	CASSFEGGRNEQFF
TRBV7-2	12	.	many	TRBJ2-7	TGTGCCAGCAGCTTAGAGGGGGACGAGCAGTACTTC	CASSLEGDEQYF
TRBV4-3	13	.	.	TRBJ1-1	TGCGCCAGCAGCCAAGACTTTGGGGCACGAGCTTTCTTT	CASSQDFGARAFF
TRBV28	17	TRBD1	many	TRBJ1-2	TGTGCCAGCAGTTTTACAGGGGGCGGCACCCTTAACTATGGCTACACCTTC	CASSFTGGGTLNYGYTF
TRBV7-3	15	TRBD2	once	TRBJ2-1	TGTGCCAGCAGCCCCACGGGACTAGCGGGGAATGAGCAGTTCTTC	CASSPTGLAGNEQFF
TRBV5-1	16	.	.	TRBJ2-3	TGCGCCAGCAGCATAGCGACATCCCATAGCACAGATACGCAGTATTTT	CASSIATSHSTDTQYF
TRBV7-9	14	.	many	TRBJ1-1	TGTGCCAGCAGGGTTGGGGCTGGGGACACTGAAGCTTTCTTT	CASRVGAGDTEAFF
TRBV5-1	16	.	many	TRBJ2-2	TGCGCCAGCAGCCATGACCGCTACGCGAACACCGGGGAGCTGTTTTTT	CASSHDRYANTGELFF
TRBV20-1	14	TRBD1	many	TRBJ1-1	TGCAGTGCGAGACGGGGACAGGCTAACACTGAAGCTTTCTTT	CSARRGQANTEAFF
TRBV28	16	TRBD1	many	TRBJ2-1	TGTGCCAGCAGCCAAAGACAGGGATGGGGGAACAATGAGCAGTTCTTC	CASSQRQGWGNNEQFF
TRBV9	16	.	few	TRBJ2-5	TGTGCCAGCAGCGTAGCAGTTTCGCGGGAACAAGAGACCCAGTACTTC	CASSVAVSREQETQYF